One sample yielded the 17 T cell receptor beta chains listed below, sequenced in a study of shared clonotypes between healthy human individuals. Using immunoSEQ multiplex PCR, the repertoire was profiled, and TCRdb retains in-frame clones only, with some absent. The sample has a few million clones; under 97% are singletons. Specimen: naive CD4+ T cells sorted from blood. Indicated subset: CD45RA+ positively selected. The receptors shown here come from a man aged 18 to 30 in good health.

The rearrangement links TRBV21-1 to TRBJ1-2; the D call of TRBD1 is as the table states it, not checked on the DNA. TRBV21-1 is a pseudogene. CDR3 length equals 15 residues. The CDR3 bases are TGTGCCAGCAGCAAAGGGTGCAGGGAATCCTATGGCTACACCTTC. Its translation is CASSKGCRESYGYTF.

With respect to this clone: Other DNA sequences in this specimen translate into the identical CDR3. The V gene is TRBV18, the J gene TRBJ2-7; 10 bases are shared with TRBD2. The CDR3 has 14 residues. From germline, CDR1 is KGHSH and CDR2 LQKENI. The V and J ends lost 3 bases and 3 bases, in that order; junction bases with no gene match: 2. CDR3 sequence reads: CASSPLAGGYEQYF. The CDR3 bases are TGTGCCAGCTCACCTTTAGCGGGGGGCTACGAGCAGTACTTC.

The chain is built from TRBV28 and TRBJ1-6, with TRBD1 identical over 7 bases. The V and J ends lost 2 bases and 7 bases, in that order; junction bases with no gene match: 8. The length of the CDR3 is 16 residues. Germline V gives CDR1 MDHEN, CDR2 SYDVKM. The CDR3 region is CASSLSPQQGNSPLHF. The CDR3, as DNA: TGTGCCAGCAGTTTAAGCCCTCAACAGGGGAATTCACCCCTCCACTTT.

In its sample, this clone was seen once. V and J are TRBV11-2 and TRBJ2-2; D is ambiguous. Germline CDR1 and CDR2: SGHAT and FQNNGV. Trimming pared 5 bases from V and 1 base from J, leaving 8 bases between. This CDR3 has 14 residues. The CDR3 reads CASSPRLNTGELFF. CDR3 nucleotides: TGTGCCAGCAGCCCACGACTGAACACCGGGGAGCTGTTTTTT.

The V call is TRBV2, the J call TRBJ1-6, with D tentatively TRBD1 (6 bases). Trimming stripped 7 bases from V and 14 bases from J, with 12 bases between. The CDR3 spans 11 residues. Germline lookup yields CDR1 SNHLY and CDR2 FYNNEI. The CDR3 DNA is TGTGCCAGCATTAACAGGGTTTCCCTCCACTTT. Amino acids: CASINRVSLHF.

The gene calls are TRBV7-6 and TRBJ1-1; weak D call: TRBD1 (6 bases). The germline gives CDR1 SGHVS, CDR2 FNYEAQ. V gave up 1 base and J gave up 0 bases, with 12 bases separating them. The CDR3 has 16 residues. CDR3 coding DNA: TGTGCCAGCAGCTTAGAAGGACAGAATATGAACACTGAAGCTTTCTTT. This encodes CASSLEGQNMNTEAFF.

The chain links TRBV4-2 to TRBJ2-6; D is possibly TRBD2 (6 bases). Germline lookup yields CDR1 LGHNA and CDR2 YNFKEQ. This CDR3 is 18 amino acids long. Trimming removed 3 bases from V and 0 bases from J, with 15 bases in between. CDR3 sequence: CASSQGGDASSGANVLTF. The CDR3 DNA sequence: TGTGCCAGCAGCCAGGGCGGGGACGCGAGCTCTGGGGCCAACGTCCTGACTTTC.

With respect to this clone: Other nucleotide sequences from this sample produce the same CDR3. CDR3: CSASLETQYF. The CDR3 region has the DNA TGCAGTGCTAGTTTGGAGACCCAGTACTTC. This sequence joins TRBV20-1 and TRBJ2-5; D is unclear. This CDR3 has 10 amino acids. V lost 3 bases, J lost 5 bases, and 4 bases lay in between. Germline loops: CDR1 DFQATT, CDR2 SNEGSKA (reference sequence).

The V gene is TRBV19, the J gene TRBJ1-5, with D possibly matching TRBD1 (5 bases). Trimming took 5 bases from V and 2 from J, leaving 16 bases between them. From germline, CDR1 is LNHDA and CDR2 SQIVND (reference sequence). This CDR3 spans 16 amino acids. CDR3 residues: CASSPEGVGRNQPQHF. CDR3 DNA sequence: TGTGCCAGTAGTCCCGAAGGGGTTGGTCGCAATCAGCCCCAGCATTTT.

Only one count was recorded for this clone. This rearrangement joins TRBV5-3 to TRBJ2-4, with D hard to call. TRBV5-3 carries the ORF label, with uncertain function. The CDR3 is made up of 17 amino acids. Between the trimmed V and J ends, which lost 4 bases and 8 bases, there was a span of 25 bases. CDR3 bases: TGTGCCAGAAGCGTTAGGTACGACAAGAATAATGGATACATTCAGTACTTC. Translated: CARSVRYDKNNGYIQYF.

The chain couples TRBV6-4 to TRBJ1-6, with TRBD1 matching 7 bases. V trimming: 4 bases; J trimming: 10 bases; junction bases outside the gene matches: 4. Germline loops: CDR1 MRHNA, CDR2 SNTAGT. The CDR3 sequence is 13 residues long. CDR3 sequence reads: CASSVDRLSPLHF. The DNA for the CDR3 is TGTGCCAGCAGTGTGGACAGGTTGTCACCCCTCCACTTT.

The gene calls are TRBV18 and TRBJ2-1, with D perhaps TRBD1 (6 bases). V was clipped by 2 bases and J by 0 bases, with 11 bases between them. Germline V gives CDR1 KGHSH, CDR2 LQKENI. The CDR3 consists of 16 residues. CDR3 bases: TGTGCCAGCTCACCAAAACAGGGCAGCTCCTACAATGAGCAGTTCTTC. This sequence encodes CASSPKQGSSYNEQFF. The full variable domain, rest sourced from reference TRBV18 and TRBJ2-1, is NAGVMQNPRHLVRRRGQEARLRCSPMKGHSHVYWYRQLPEEGLKFMVYLQKENIIDESGMPKERFSAEFPKEGPSILRIQQVVRGDSAAYFCASSPKQGSSYNEQFFGPGTRLTVL.

J is TRBJ1-5 and V is TRBV18; D is undetermined. V was trimmed by 6 bases and J by 5 bases, leaving 17 bases between them. The CDR3 is 15 amino acids. Germline V gene lookup returns CDR1 KGHSH and CDR2 LQKENI. CDR3 sequence (DNA): TGTGCCAGCTCCTCGAGGGTCGGGATGGATCAGCCCCAGCATTTT. Translation: CASSSRVGMDQPQHF.

CDR3 sequence reads: CASSVLQGNGEAFF. Written as DNA, the CDR3 is TGTGCCAGCAGTGTCCTACAGGGCAACGGTGAAGCTTTCTTT. The V gene is TRBV2, the J gene TRBJ1-1, with D possibly TRBD1 on 6 matching bases. The CDR3 consists of 14 residues. Germline CDR1 is SNHLY and CDR2 is FYNNEI. Between the trimmed V and J ends, which lost 4 bases and 7 bases, there was a span of 16 bases.

The rearrangement links TRBV19 to TRBJ1-2; D gene ambiguous. The CDR3 is 12 residues long. Trimming left V 4 bases short and J 4 bases short, with 7 bases between. Germline loops: CDR1 LNHDA, CDR2 SQIVND (reference sequence). The CDR3 coding sequence is TGTGCCAGTAGTAGGACCAGCTATGGCTACACCTTC. Its protein product is CASSRTSYGYTF.

Here the CDR3 DNA reads TGCAGCGGCGGCCCCGAGGGACAGGGACGGGGAGAGACCCAGTACTTC. Amino acids: CSGGPEGQGRGETQYF. The gene calls are TRBV29-1 and TRBJ2-5; TRBD1 matches 9 bases. V gave up 7 bases and J gave up 4 bases; unmatched junction bases: 16. From germline, CDR1 is SQVTM and CDR2 ANQGSEA. The CDR3 spans 16 residues.

The gene calls are TRBV2 and TRBJ2-3; D is ambiguous. This CDR3 spans 14 amino acids. Per germline, CDR1 SNHLY and CDR2 FYNNEI. V was cut by 3 bases and J by 6 bases, with 13 bases left in between. As DNA, the CDR3 is TGTGCCAGCAGTGATGGAACTTTAAGGGATACGCAGTATTTT. It is translated as CASSDGTLRDTQYF.